These 15 T cell receptor beta chains came from one sample sequenced in a study of blood T cell repertoires in COVID-19. Sequencing used immunoSEQ multiplex PCR; TCRdb keeps in-frame clones, though not all of them. The repertoire holds around 100,000 clones, with nearly 90% as singletons. The sequenced sample was peripheral blood. The receptors derive from a man over 45 with active COVID-19.

This CDR3 is CASSPRPRTGLRETQYF. For the CDR3, the DNA is TGTGCCAGCAGCCCCCGTCCCCGGACAGGCCTAAGGGAGACCCAGTACTTC. This rearrangement joins TRBV5-6 to TRBJ2-5; 7 bases agree with TRBD1. The CDR3 sequence is 17 residues long. The V and J ends lost 4 bases and 5 bases, in that order; junction bases with no gene match: 17. Germline V lookup: CDR1 SGHDT, CDR2 YYEEEE.

This clone was picked up one time. V gene TRBV7-2 combines with J gene TRBJ2-5, with 10 bases that match TRBD2. The CDR3 has 15 residues. The V gene end was trimmed by 6 bases and the J gene end by 4 bases; junction bases not matched to a gene: 8. Germline-derived CDR1 and CDR2 are SGHTA and FQGNSA. CDR3 protein: CASRASSGGRETQYF. The CDR3 nucleotides read TGTGCCAGCAGGGCCTCTAGCGGGGGTCGAGAGACCCAGTACTTC. The full variable domain, its missing parts supplied by reference TRBV7-2 and TRBJ2-5, is GAGVSQSPSNKVTEKGKDVELRCDPISGHTALYWYRQSLGQGLEFLIYFQGNSAPDKSGLPSDRFSAERTGGSVSTLTIQRTQQEDSAVYLCASRASSGGRETQYFGPGTRLLVL.

This chain uses TRBV5-1 with TRBJ2-6; the D is unclear. Trimming stripped 4 bases from V and 0 bases from J, with 5 bases between. Germline values: CDR1 SGHRS, CDR2 YFSETQ. This CDR3 comprises 14 residues. CDR3 residues: CASSPSSGANVLTF. The DNA for the CDR3 is TGCGCCAGCAGCCCCTCCTCTGGGGCCAACGTCCTGACTTTC.

This clone was seen a handful of times. The chain employs TRBV2 and TRBJ2-1, with 9 bases lining up with TRBD2. J was trimmed by 5 bases and V by 2 bases; bases with no gene match: 4. CDR1 is SNHLY and CDR2 is FYNNEI in the germline V gene. This CDR3 spans 15 amino acids. The CDR3 is CASSERPSGDNEQFF. In DNA, the CDR3 is TGTGCCAGCAGTGAACGTCCTAGCGGGGACAATGAGCAGTTCTTC.

The rearrangement uses TRBV7-9 and TRBJ2-5; D gene unclear. The germline gives CDR1 SEHNR, CDR2 FQNEAQ (reference sequence). Trimming pared 3 bases from V and 5 bases from J, leaving 7 bases between. The CDR3 sequence is 12 residues long. The CDR3 bases are TGTGCCAGCAGCTTCGAGGCGGAGACCCAGTACTTC. Its protein product is CASSFEAETQYF.

The gene calls are TRBV6-5 and TRBJ1-5, with 7 bases that match TRBD1. V lost 9 bases to trimming and J lost 3 bases; unmatched junction nucleotides: 5. Germline V CDR1 and CDR2: MNHEY, SVGAGI. The CDR3 loop spans 13 amino acids. The CDR3 DNA sequence: TGTGCCAGTACACAGGGGACCAATCAGCCCCAGCATTTT. Encoded protein: CASTQGTNQPQHF.

This chain joins TRBV4-1 and TRBJ2-7; a weak D match, TRBD2 (5 bases). The CDR3 runs to 15 residues. Germline lookup yields CDR1 MGHRA and CDR2 YSYEKL. V was cut by 2 bases and J by 5 bases, with 16 bases left in between. CDR3 DNA sequence: TGCGCCAGCAGCCAATCAACCAAAGGGAGAAACGAGCAGTACTTC. It yields the protein CASSQSTKGRNEQYF.

The chain carries TRBV7-2 and TRBJ1-6, with D maybe TRBD1 (6 bases). Trimming left V 11 bases short and J 5 bases short, with 19 bases between. The CDR3 runs 15 residues. Germline V lookup: CDR1 SGHTA, CDR2 FQGNSA. This CDR3 reads CASRGADGNNSPLHF. The CDR3 DNA follows: TGTGCCTCCCGGGGGGCGGATGGCAATAATTCACCCCTCCACTTT. Full variable domain (rest looked up from reference TRBV7-2 and TRBJ1-6): GAGVSQSPSNKVTEKGKDVELRCDPISGHTALYWYRQSLGQGLEFLIYFQGNSAPDKSGLPSDRFSAERTGGSVSTLTIQRTQQEDSAVYLCASRGADGNNSPLHFGNGTRLTVT.

The chain uses TRBV3-1 (or the pseudogene TRBV3-2) and TRBJ2-1; 7 positions agree with TRBD2. Trimming removed 5 bases from V and 3 bases from J; junction bases left unmatched: 4. Germline V gene lookup returns CDR1 LGHDT and CDR2 YNNKEL (reference sequence). CDR3 length: 14 residues. CDR3 residues: CASSAGTIYNEQFF. DNA of the CDR3: TGTGCCAGCAGCGCCGGGACTATCTACAATGAGCAGTTCTTC.

The chain recombines TRBV18 with TRBJ1-2, with TRBD1 identical over 9 bases. This CDR3 contains 14 residues. CDR1 is KGHSH, CDR2 LQKENI, per germline. V shed 5 bases, J shed 7 bases, and the junction held 8 bases outside the gene matches. CDR3 nucleotide sequence: TGTGCCAGCTCATTCGAACAGGGGGCGCGTGGCTACACCTTC. It codes for CASSFEQGARGYTF.

This rearrangement joins TRBV19 to TRBJ2-7; 7 bases agree with TRBD1. V shed 2 bases, J shed 2 bases, and the junction held 6 bases outside the gene matches. The CDR3 runs to 15 residues. Germline V CDR1 and CDR2: LNHDA, SQIVND (reference sequence). CDR3 in DNA: TGTGCCAGTAGTATATTAGGGCAGGGGGCCTACGAGCAGTACTTC. Encoded protein: CASSILGQGAYEQYF.

CDR3 protein: CASSYTRVSQPQHF. The CDR3 DNA is TGTGCCAGCAGTTATACGAGGGTGAGTCAGCCCCAGCATTTT. The V call is TRBV6-2 or TRBV6-3, the J call TRBJ1-5, with no clear D. V lost 3 bases to trimming and J lost 6 bases, with 12 bases between them. The CDR3 length is 14 residues. Germline CDR1 MNHEY, CDR2 SVGEGT.

CDR3 DNA: TGTGCCAGCAGTCATAGCCGGGACAGGGGGCGAGAGACCCAGTACTTC. Its translation: CASSHSRDRGRETQYF. The chain uses TRBV5-4 and TRBJ2-5; 12 nucleotides agree with TRBD1. The V segment lost 5 bases and the J segment 4 bases; nucleotides outside the gene matches: 9. The CDR3 runs to 16 residues. The germline gives CDR1 SGHNT, CDR2 YYREEE (reference sequence).

The chain uses TRBV10-3 and TRBJ2-3; maybe TRBD2 (6 bases). Germline CDR1 reads ENHRY; CDR2 reads SYGVKD. Between the trimmed V and J ends, which lost 7 bases and 1 base, there was a span of 9 bases. CDR3 length: 13 residues. This chain's CDR3 is CAITGGGTDTQYF. CDR3 nucleotides: TGTGCCATCACAGGCGGGGGCACAGATACGCAGTATTTT.

The chain is built from TRBV7-9 and TRBJ1-6; tentative D call: TRBD1 (5 bases). The germline CDR1 and CDR2 sequences are SEHNR and FQNEAQ (reference sequence). This CDR3 spans 17 amino acids. The germline V and J ends were trimmed by 1 base and 0 bases, with 10 bases remaining between them. As DNA, the CDR3 is TGTGCCAGCAGCTTAGATCAAGGGGTCTCCTATAATTCACCCCTCCACTTT. It translates to CASSLDQGVSYNSPLHF.